This TCR beta chain is from a study of cytomegalovirus exposure and HLA in healthy donors. The V gene's germline CDR1 is LNHDA and CDR2 SQIVND (reference sequence). After removal of 4 bases from V and 5 bases from J, the junction contained 6 bases not matched to a gene. This CDR3 has 15 residues. Study conclusions and caveats: TCR beta sequences reportedly predicted most subjects' HLA-A and HLA-B alleles accurately. The only immune exposure information that was available was CMV serostatus.

60 Vbeta and 13 Jbeta primers were used in PCR. Using immunoSEQ multiplex PCR, the repertoire was profiled, and TCRdb retains in-frame clones only, with some absent. The table includes about 140,000 clones, 82% detected once. This clone has just one count. Its antigen is still unknown. This rearrangement joins TRBV19 to TRBJ1-5; TRBD1 matches at 9 bases. The sequenced sample was PBMCs. The source of this sequence is a woman aged 40 to 50 in good health and CMV-seronegative. The CDR3 region has the DNA TGTGCCAGTAGTACCCGGGACAGGGTCTATCAGCCCCAGCATTTT. Protein product: CASSTRDRVYQPQHF.